This T cell receptor beta chain is drawn from a study of blood T cells in healthy people across ages. Notes on the study in general: The recorded TCR beta diversity per million T cells decreased in a roughly linear manner with age. With unsorted PBMCs, a conclusive comparison of naive versus antigen-experienced cells was not possible. The percentage of naive T cells correlated strongly with TCR beta diversity.

Through a sample-barcoded 5' primer and a J-beta primer mix, a second PCR was run for roughly 7 to 12 cycles. Unique molecular identifiers of 12 random nucleotides labeled each cDNA. TCRdb fed the 5' RACE reads into MiXCR, producing one record per CDR3 protein. The sample carries 1.5 million to 2 million distinct CDR3 sequences, roughly 28% recorded once. With regard to this clonotype: Its antigen is not identified.

Germline-derived CDR1 and CDR2 are DFQATT and SNEGSKA (reference sequence). This CDR3 region has 16 residues. V shed 2 bases, J shed 3 bases, and the junction held 12 bases outside the gene matches. This chain links TRBV20-1 with TRBJ1-1, with 7 bases that match TRBD1. This sequence originates from a woman in her 30s in good health. Specimen: blood. The CDR3 loop is CSARRFGGGAYTEAFF. CDR3 sequence (DNA): TGCAGTGCTAGACGTTTTGGAGGGGGCGCGTACACTGAAGCTTTCTTT.